There are a few counts of the clone carrying this TCR beta chain. The data belong to a study of cytomegalovirus exposure and HLA in healthy donors. Germline CDR1 SGHAT, CDR2 FQNNGV. This CDR3 has 15 amino acids. J lost 1 base, V lost 3 bases, and 4 bases had no gene match. Both 60 Vbeta primers and 13 Jbeta primers went into the PCR. Measured with immunoSEQ multiplex PCR; TCRdb has only the in-frame clones, and not every one. The sample consists of tens of thousands of clones, roughly two thirds of them appearing once. Sequences were obtained from PBMCs. The clonotype was recovered from a woman aged 25 to 39 in good health and CMV-seronegative. V usage is TRBV11-2 and J usage is TRBJ1-1, with 8 positions matching TRBD1. The DNA of the CDR3 is TGTGCCAGCAGCTTGGGGGACAGGCCGAACACTGAAGCTTTCTTT. It yields the protein CASSLGDRPNTEAFF.